This T cell receptor beta chain is drawn from a study of cytomegalovirus exposure and HLA in healthy donors. Study conclusions and caveats: Most of the TCR beta V segments (in an earlier analysis) were productive either about 87% or about 30% of the time. A later look showed TCR association rates differing by HLA locus, highest for DRB1 and lowest for HLA-C. In vitro data verified three CMV-associated chains as specific for CMV antigens. Rarity held for most TCR sequences, but there were some public TCRs that occurred in many donors.

The table lists this clone with a few counts. Its antigen is not identified. Germline trimming cut 5 bases from V and 2 bases from J; bases unmatched to any gene: 0. CDR3 length equals 15 residues. Germline CDR1 and CDR2: MNHEY and SVGAGI. The PCR was carried out with 60 Vbeta primers and 13 Jbeta primers. The protocol was immunoSEQ multiplex PCR, while the TCRdb copy is restricted to in-frame clones and leaves out a portion. The sample yields 170,000 or so clones, roughly 86% seen once. V gene TRBV6-5 combines with J gene TRBJ2-5, with 15 bases aligning to TRBD2. What was sequenced was PBMCs. The sequence was obtained from a girl aged 10 to 17 in good health and CMV-seropositive. The CDR3 DNA reads as TGTGCCAGCAGTGGACTAGCGGGGGGGCAAGAGACCCAGTACTTC. Amino acids: CASSGLAGGQETQYF.